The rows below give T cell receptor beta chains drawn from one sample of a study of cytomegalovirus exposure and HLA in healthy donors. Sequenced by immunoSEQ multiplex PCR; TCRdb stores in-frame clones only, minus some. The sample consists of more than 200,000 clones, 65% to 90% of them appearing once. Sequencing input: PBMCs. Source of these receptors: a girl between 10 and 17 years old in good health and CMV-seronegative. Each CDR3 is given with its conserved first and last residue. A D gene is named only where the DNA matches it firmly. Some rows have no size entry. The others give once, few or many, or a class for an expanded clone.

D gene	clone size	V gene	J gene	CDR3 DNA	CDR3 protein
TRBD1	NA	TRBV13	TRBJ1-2	TGTGCCAGCAGCCAGGGGGTTTATGGCTACACCTTC	CASSQGVYGYTF
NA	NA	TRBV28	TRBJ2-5	TGTGCCAGCAGTACAGGGCGGAGAGAGACCCAGTACTTC	CASSTGRRETQYF
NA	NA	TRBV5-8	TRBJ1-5	TGTGCCAGCAGCTTGCCCCTCAGTTATCAGCCCCAGCATTTT	CASSLPLSYQPQHF
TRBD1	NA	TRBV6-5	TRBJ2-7	TGTGCCAGCAGTTCCGGGACAGGAGTGTACGAGCAGTACTTC	CASSSGTGVYEQYF
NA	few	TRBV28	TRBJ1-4	TGTGCCAGCAGTTCCCACGGTGCAACTAATGAAAAACTGTTTTTT	CASSSHGATNEKLFF
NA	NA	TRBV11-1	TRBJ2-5	TGTGCCAGCAGTAGGGACTGGCAAGAGACCCAGTACTTC	CASSRDWQETQYF
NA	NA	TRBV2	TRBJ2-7	TGTGCCAGCAGGGGACTGACCGCATCCTACGAGCAGTACTTC	CASRGLTASYEQYF
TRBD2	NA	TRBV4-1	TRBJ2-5	TGCGCCAGCAGCCAAGATCTGAAGCGGGGGGAAATAAGAGGGACCCAGTACTTC	CASSQDLKRGEIRGTQYF
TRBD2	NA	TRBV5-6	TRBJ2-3	TGTGCCAGCAGCTTGACGACTAGCTCGGAGGCAGATACGCAGTATTTT	CASSLTTSSEADTQYF
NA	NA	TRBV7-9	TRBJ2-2	TGTGCCAGCAGCTTAGTACAGGGGAGGAACGGGGAGCTGTTTTTT	CASSLVQGRNGELFF
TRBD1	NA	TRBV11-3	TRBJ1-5	TGTGCCAGCAGCTTAGTAGGGGACAGGTTGGAAATAAGCAATCAGCCCCAGCATTTT	CASSLVGDRLEISNQPQHF
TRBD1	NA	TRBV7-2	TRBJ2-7	TGTGCCAGCAGCTTGGGACAGGGATTCAACGAGCAGTACTTC	CASSLGQGFNEQYF
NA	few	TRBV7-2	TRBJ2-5	TGTGCCAGCAGCTTAGGTCTCCAGGGGGAGACCCAGTACTTC	CASSLGLQGETQYF
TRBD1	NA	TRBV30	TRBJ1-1	TGTGCCTGGAGTGTACTCGAGACAGGGAGAACTGAAGCTTTCTTT	CAWSVLETGRTEAFF
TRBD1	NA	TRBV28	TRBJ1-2	TGTGCCAGCAGTTCTACAGGGGACGCCGTCTATGGCTACACCTTC	CASSSTGDAVYGYTF
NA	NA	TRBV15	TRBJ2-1	TGTGCCACCAGCAGAGATGAGAACCGAATTAAGCAGTTCTTC	CATSRDENRIKQFF
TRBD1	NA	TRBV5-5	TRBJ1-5	TGTGCCAGCAGCTTGTGGGACAGGTCCTATAGCAATCAGCCCCAGCATTTT	CASSLWDRSYSNQPQHF
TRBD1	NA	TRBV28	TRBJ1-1	TGTGCCAGCAGTGGACAGGGTATTAGGGGCACTGAAGCTTTCTTT	CASSGQGIRGTEAFF
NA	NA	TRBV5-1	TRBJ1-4	TGCGCCAGCAGCTTTGGGGGGTCAAATGAAAAACTGTTTTTT	CASSFGGSNEKLFF
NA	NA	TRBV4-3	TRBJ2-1	TGCGCCAGCAGCCAAGTAACGGGGAAGACCTACAATGAGCAGTTCTTC	CASSQVTGKTYNEQFF
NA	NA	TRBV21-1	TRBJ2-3	TGTGCCAGCAGCGGTTACAGGGTGGAAGGGGATACGCAGTATTTT	CASSGYRVEGDTQYF
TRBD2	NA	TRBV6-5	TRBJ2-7	TGTGCCAGCAGTTCGCCGACTAGCGGATCCTACGAGCAGTACTTC	CASSSPTSGSYEQYF
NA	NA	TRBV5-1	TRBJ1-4	TGCGCCAGCAGCCCCCAGGGAGAAAAACTGTTTTTT	CASSPQGEKLFF
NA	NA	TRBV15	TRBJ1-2	TGTGCCACCAGCAGAGCGGCAGGGGTGAACTATGGCTACACCTTC	CATSRAAGVNYGYTF
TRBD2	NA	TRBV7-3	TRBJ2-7	TGTGCCAGCAATCCCGAGGGGACTAGCGGGGGGACCCGCTACGAGCAGTACTTC	CASNPEGTSGGTRYEQYF
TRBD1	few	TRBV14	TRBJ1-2	TGTGCCAGCAGCCCGGGACAGGGAAAGTATGGCTACACCTTC	CASSPGQGKYGYTF
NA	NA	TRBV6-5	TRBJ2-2	TGTGCCAGCAGGGTTGTCAACTCGAACACCGGGGAGCTGTTTTTT	CASRVVNSNTGELFF
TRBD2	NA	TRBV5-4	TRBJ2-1	TGTGCCAGCAGTTCGCCTAGCGGCAACAATGAGCAGTTCTTC	CASSSPSGNNEQFF
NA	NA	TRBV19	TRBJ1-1	TGTGCCAGTAGTATGGGCTTGGGTAGGGGCACTGAAGCTTTCTTT	CASSMGLGRGTEAFF
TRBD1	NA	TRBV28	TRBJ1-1	TGTGCCAGCAGTTATAAAAACAGGGGGAACACTGAAGCTTTCTTT	CASSYKNRGNTEAFF
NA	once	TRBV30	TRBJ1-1	TGTGCCTGGAGACGGGCTGGGAGCACTGAAGCTTTCTTT	CAWRRAGSTEAFF
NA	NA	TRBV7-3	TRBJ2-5	TGTGCCAGCAGCCCAACAGGGCATCGAGAGACCCAGTACTTC	CASSPTGHRETQYF
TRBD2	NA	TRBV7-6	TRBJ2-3	TGTGCCAGCAGCTCGCTAGCGGGGGCCCCCACAGATACGCAGTATTTT	CASSSLAGAPTDTQYF
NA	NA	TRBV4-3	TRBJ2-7	TGCGCCAGCAGCCAAGGTACCCGCGGGACCGGCTACGAGCAGTACTTC	CASSQGTRGTGYEQYF
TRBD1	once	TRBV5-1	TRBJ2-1	TGCGCCAGCAGGGGGACAGTCCAATACAATGAGCAGTTCTTC	CASRGTVQYNEQFF
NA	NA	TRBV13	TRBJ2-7	TGTGCCAGCAGCTTAGGGCAGGGCACTTCATACGAGCAGTACTTC	CASSLGQGTSYEQYF
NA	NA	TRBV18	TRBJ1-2	TGTGCCAGCTCACCACGACAGAATAACTATGGCTACACCTTC	CASSPRQNNYGYTF
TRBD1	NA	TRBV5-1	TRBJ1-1	TGCGCCAGCAGCTTGGCAGTTCTGACAGGGGTAGCGACTGAAGCTTTCTTT	CASSLAVLTGVATEAFF
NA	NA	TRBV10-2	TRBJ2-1	TGCGCCAGCAGTGAGCAATGGACTGGATTTAATGAGCAGTTCTTC	CASSEQWTGFNEQFF
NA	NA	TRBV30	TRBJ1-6	TGTGCCTGGAGTGGGGGAGGACCCCTCCACTTT	CAWSGGGPLHF